Listed here are 24 T cell receptor beta chains from one sample, sequenced in a study of cytomegalovirus exposure and HLA in healthy donors. PCR used 60 Vbeta primers and 13 Jbeta primers. TCRdb keeps only in-frame clones here, not all; method: immunoSEQ multiplex PCR. Among over 130,000 clones, approximately 85% were seen once, and the ten largest hold 6.3%. Sequenced input: PBMCs. All receptors come from a man between 45 and 60 years old in good health and CMV-seropositive.

This rearrangement joins TRBV5-4 to TRBJ2-3, with TRBD1 matching 8 bases. J lost 3 bases, V lost 3 bases, and 6 bases had no gene match. CDR1 is SGHNT, CDR2 YYREEE, per germline (reference sequence). The CDR3 loop spans 15 amino acids. The CDR3 region is CASSSRNRGTDTQYF. The CDR3 nucleotides are TGTGCCAGCAGCTCCCGGAACAGGGGGACAGATACGCAGTATTTT.

This chain uses TRBV28 with TRBJ1-4; 7 bases are a match to TRBD1. The junction had 5 bases not matched to a gene; V was cut back by 3 bases and J by 7 bases. Germline V gene lookup returns CDR1 MDHEN and CDR2 SYDVKM. The CDR3 is 14 residues long. The CDR3 spells CASSFENRGEKLFF. The CDR3, as DNA: TGTGCCAGCAGTTTTGAAAACAGGGGTGAAAAACTGTTTTTT.

This clone turned up a few times. This chain joins TRBV5-1 and TRBJ2-5, with a tentative D call TRBD1 (6 bases). V gave up 3 bases and J gave up 5 bases, with 11 bases separating them. This CDR3 is built from 13 residues. Germline V gene sequence: CDR1 SGHRS, CDR2 YFSETQ. CDR3 sequence reads: CASSSGQRETQYF. Written as DNA, the CDR3 is TGCGCCAGCAGCTCGGGACAAAGGGAGACCCAGTACTTC.

This clone has just one count. The rearrangement links TRBV19 to TRBJ1-5; TRBD1 might be the D (5 bases). Germline CDR1 is LNHDA and CDR2 is SQIVND (reference sequence). The CDR3 length is 18 residues. Between the trimmed V and J ends, which lost 0 bases and 0 bases, there was a span of 15 bases. The DNA for the CDR3 is TGTGCCAGTAGTATAGACCGCCAGGGCGTTTATAGCAATCAGCCCCAGCATTTT. The encoded protein is CASSIDRQGVYSNQPQHF.

This chain uses TRBV19 with TRBJ1-2; no clear D gene. The CDR3 is 14 residues long. CDR1 is LNHDA, CDR2 SQIVND, per germline (reference sequence). V gave up 7 bases and J gave up 7 bases, with 19 bases separating them. In nucleotides, the CDR3 is TGTGCCAGTACCCTAGGCGCACCCCTTGGTGGCTACACCTTC. It encodes CASTLGAPLGGYTF.

The rearrangement joins TRBV30 to TRBJ1-4; TRBD1 agrees at 9 bases. The CDR3 runs to 15 residues. The V gene's germline CDR1 is GTSNPN and CDR2 SVGIG (reference sequence). Trimming removed 1 base from V and 5 bases from J; junction bases left unmatched: 5. CDR3 bases: TGTGCCTGGAGTGCTATGGACAGGGGAAATGAAAAACTGTTTTTT. Residues: CAWSAMDRGNEKLFF. Full variable domain (missing parts from reference TRBV30 and TRBJ1-4): SQTIHQWPATLVQPVGSPLSLECTVEGTSNPNLYWYRQAAGRGLQLLFYSVGIGQISSEVPQNLSASRPQDRQFILSSKKLLLSDSGFYLCAWSAMDRGNEKLFFGSGTQLSVL.

This clone has just a few counts. The V gene is TRBV30, the J gene TRBJ1-1; no reliable D call. This CDR3 comprises 14 residues. Germline V gives CDR1 GTSNPN, CDR2 SVGIG (reference sequence). V shed 7 bases and J shed 3 bases, with 18 bases lying between them. CDR3 nucleotide sequence: TGTGCCTTGCTCCGGACGGGGTTGGACACTGAAGCTTTCTTT. This translates into CALLRTGLDTEAFF. The full variable domain, rest sourced from reference TRBV30 and TRBJ1-1, is SQTIHQWPATLVQPVGSPLSLECTVEGTSNPNLYWYRQAAGRGLQLLFYSVGIGQISSEVPQNLSASRPQDRQFILSSKKLLLSDSGFYLCALLRTGLDTEAFFGQGTRLTVV.

This chain connects TRBV27 to TRBJ2-2, with TRBD2 identical over 16 bases. The germline V gene has CDR1 MNHEY and CDR2 SMNVEV (reference sequence). The V segment lost 5 bases and the J segment 3 bases; nucleotides outside the gene matches: 9. The CDR3 runs to 19 residues. CDR3 nucleotides: TGTGCCAGCAGTCATAAACCGGGACTAGCGGGAGGGGACACCGGGGAGCTGTTTTTT. Residues: CASSHKPGLAGGDTGELFF.

V and J are TRBV30 and TRBJ1-1; a possible D gene is TRBD1 (6 bases). V shed 3 bases and J shed 4 bases, with 18 bases lying between them. CDR1 and CDR2 from the germline V gene are GTSNPN and SVGIG (reference sequence). The CDR3 is 15 residues long. CDR3 nucleotides: TGTGCCTGGAGCCCTTTCACAGGGTTAGGCACTGAAGCTTTCTTT. Translating it yields CAWSPFTGLGTEAFF.

The J gene is TRBJ2-2, the V gene TRBV27; no definite D call. Trimming pared 1 base from V and 4 bases from J, leaving 10 bases between. The germline V gene has CDR1 MNHEY and CDR2 SMNVEV (reference sequence). CDR3 size: 15 residues. This CDR3 reads CASSLFKSGTGELFF. The CDR3, as DNA: TGTGCCAGCAGTTTATTTAAGTCGGGCACCGGGGAGCTGTTTTTT.

In DNA, the CDR3 is TGTGCCAGCAGCTTAAAAAGACTCGGCTACGAGCAGTACTTC. Translation gives CASSLKRLGYEQYF. The chain carries TRBV11-2 and TRBJ2-7, with no clear D. CDR1 is SGHAT, CDR2 FQNNGV, per germline. The length of the CDR3 is 14 residues. The V end was cut by 2 bases, the J end by 3 bases, with 11 bases between.

V is TRBV6-1 and J is TRBJ1-3; no clear D gene. Germline values: CDR1 MNHNS, CDR2 SASEGT. This CDR3 is built from 15 residues. The germline V and J ends were trimmed by 0 bases and 4 bases, with 10 bases remaining between them. CDR3 coding DNA: TGTGCCAGCAGTGAAGCTGTGACTGAAGGAAACACCATATATTTT. Translated, it gives CASSEAVTEGNTIYF.

V gene TRBV5-6 combines with J gene TRBJ2-5, with 10 bases aligning to TRBD2. Germline CDR1 and CDR2: SGHDT and YYEEEE. J lost 5 bases, V lost 4 bases, and 17 bases had no gene match. CDR3 length: 18 residues. Here the CDR3 reads CASSQPIGLADPEETQYF. CDR3 sequence (DNA): TGTGCCAGCAGCCAACCAATCGGACTAGCGGACCCCGAGGAGACCCAGTACTTC.

This sequence joins TRBV2 and TRBJ2-3, with a possible D match to TRBD2 (6 bases). The V gene lost 2 bases and the J gene lost 3 bases, with 12 bases spanning the gap. The CDR3 is 15 amino acids. Germline lookup yields CDR1 SNHLY and CDR2 FYNNEI. CDR3 sequence (DNA): TGTGCCAGCAGTGAACAGGGAGGAGAGACAGATACGCAGTATTTT. It specifies CASSEQGGETDTQYF.

The chain links TRBV28 to TRBJ2-5; possibly TRBD1 for D (5 bases). The J call may be mistaken, given a closer DNA end match to TRBJ2-7. The CDR3 loop spans 13 amino acids. Germline CDR1 reads MDHEN; CDR2 reads SYDVKM. Written as DNA, the CDR3 is TGTGCCAGCAGAACAGGCATGACCTACGAGCAGTACTTC. It specifies CASRTGMTYEQYF.

Regarding this clone: The sample carries other DNA sequences with the same CDR3. The CDR3, as DNA: TGCGCCAGCAGCTTGGGACAGGGAGGTGAAAAACTGTTTTTT. This gives the protein CASSLGQGGEKLFF. V gene TRBV5-1 combines with J gene TRBJ1-4, with 7 bases matching TRBD1. V shed 0 bases and J 7 bases; nucleotides not matched to a gene: 3. CDR1 and CDR2 from the germline V gene are SGHRS and YFSETQ. The CDR3 has 14 residues.

This chain uses TRBV6-5 with TRBJ1-2; 8 bases line up with TRBD1. The CDR3 runs to 15 residues. CDR1 is MNHEY and CDR2 is SVGAGI in the germline V gene. J was trimmed by 4 bases and V by 7 bases; bases with no gene match: 11. As DNA, the CDR3 is TGTGCCAGCAAACCGCCGGGACAGGAGTCCTATGGCTACACCTTC. Its protein product is CASKPPGQESYGYTF.

J is TRBJ2-1 and V is TRBV6-5; D may be TRBD1 (5 bases). V shed 2 bases and J shed 5 bases, with 10 bases lying between them. The germline CDR1 and CDR2 sequences are MNHEY and SVGAGI. The CDR3 spans 14 residues. In nucleotides, the CDR3 is TGTGCCAGCAGTTACGGGGCAGGAGACAATGAGCAGTTCTTC. As protein: CASSYGAGDNEQFF.

This chain joins TRBV5-6 and TRBJ1-2; 11 positions agree with TRBD1. The CDR3 totals 15 residues. The junction had 8 bases not matched to a gene; V was cut back by 2 bases and J by 8 bases. Germline-derived CDR1 and CDR2 are SGHDT and YYEEEE. CDR3 sequence: CASSFLGTGGYGYTF. The CDR3 DNA is TGTGCCAGCAGCTTTCTCGGGACAGGGGGTTACGGCTACACCTTC.

The chain uses TRBV19 and TRBJ2-2, with a possible D match to TRBD1 (5 bases). The germline CDR1 and CDR2 sequences are LNHDA and SQIVND (reference sequence). V lost 5 bases, J lost 0 bases, and 16 bases lay in between. This CDR3 region has 17 residues. The CDR3: CASSLRRQYSNTGELFF. In DNA, the CDR3 is TGTGCCAGTAGTCTGCGAAGACAGTACTCGAACACCGGGGAGCTGTTTTTT.

The chain couples TRBV19 to TRBJ2-1; 7 bases agree with TRBD1. CDR1 and CDR2 (germline): LNHDA, SQIVND (reference sequence). V was pared by 4 bases and J by 10 bases, with 7 bases of the junction left unmatched. This CDR3 is built from 13 residues. The CDR3 bases are TGTGCCAGTAGTACCGGGACAGCCAGGGAGCAGTTCTTC. Translating it yields CASSTGTAREQFF.

The chain recombines TRBV11-2 with TRBJ2-7; D is ambiguous. The CDR3 is made up of 14 amino acids. V lost 5 bases and J 2 bases, leaving 13 bases between the germline ends. From germline, CDR1 is SGHAT and CDR2 FQNNGV. CDR3 nucleotides: TGTGCCAGCAGCCCCGACTGGCTAACCTACGAGCAGTACTTC. Its translation is CASSPDWLTYEQYF.

In nucleotides, the CDR3 is TGTGCCAGCAGCCAAGGACAGACAACGGGGGCTTTCTTT. This gives the protein CASSQGQTTGAFF. This chain connects TRBV7-3 to TRBJ1-1; possibly TRBD1 for D (6 bases). CDR1 is SGHTA and CDR2 is FQGTGA in the germline V gene. The V end lost 5 bases, the J end lost 11 bases, and 18 bases lay between the germline ends. The CDR3 is made up of 13 amino acids.

The V and J genes are TRBV5-4 and TRBJ2-7; D possibly corresponds to TRBD2 (6 bases). The V gene lost 4 bases and the J gene lost 6 bases, with 23 bases spanning the gap. The CDR3 is made up of 16 amino acids. The germline gives CDR1 SGHNT, CDR2 YYREEE (reference sequence). CDR3: CASSAMGGTLSGEQYF. CDR3 bases: TGTGCCAGCAGCGCGATGGGCGGGACCCTGAGCGGCGAGCAGTACTTC. Full variable domain (rest looked up from reference TRBV5-4 and TRBJ2-7): ETGVTQSPTHLIKTRGQQVTLRCSSQSGHNTVSWYQQALGQGPQFIFQYYREEENGRGNFPPRFSGLQFPNYSSELNVNALELDDSALYLCASSAMGGTLSGEQYFGPGTRLTVT.